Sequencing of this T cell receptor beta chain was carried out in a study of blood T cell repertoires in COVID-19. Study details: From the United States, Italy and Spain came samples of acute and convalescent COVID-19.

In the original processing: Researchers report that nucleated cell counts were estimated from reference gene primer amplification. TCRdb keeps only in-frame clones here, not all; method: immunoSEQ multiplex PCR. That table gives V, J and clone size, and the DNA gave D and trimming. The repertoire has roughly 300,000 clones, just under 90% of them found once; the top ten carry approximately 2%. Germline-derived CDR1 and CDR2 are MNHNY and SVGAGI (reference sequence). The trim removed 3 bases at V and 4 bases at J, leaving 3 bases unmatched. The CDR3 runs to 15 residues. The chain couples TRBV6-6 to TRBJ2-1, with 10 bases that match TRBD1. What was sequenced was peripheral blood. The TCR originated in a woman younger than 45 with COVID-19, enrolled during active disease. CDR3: CASSYGTGEYNEQFF. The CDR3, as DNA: TGTGCCAGCAGTTATGGGACAGGGGAGTACAATGAGCAGTTCTTC.